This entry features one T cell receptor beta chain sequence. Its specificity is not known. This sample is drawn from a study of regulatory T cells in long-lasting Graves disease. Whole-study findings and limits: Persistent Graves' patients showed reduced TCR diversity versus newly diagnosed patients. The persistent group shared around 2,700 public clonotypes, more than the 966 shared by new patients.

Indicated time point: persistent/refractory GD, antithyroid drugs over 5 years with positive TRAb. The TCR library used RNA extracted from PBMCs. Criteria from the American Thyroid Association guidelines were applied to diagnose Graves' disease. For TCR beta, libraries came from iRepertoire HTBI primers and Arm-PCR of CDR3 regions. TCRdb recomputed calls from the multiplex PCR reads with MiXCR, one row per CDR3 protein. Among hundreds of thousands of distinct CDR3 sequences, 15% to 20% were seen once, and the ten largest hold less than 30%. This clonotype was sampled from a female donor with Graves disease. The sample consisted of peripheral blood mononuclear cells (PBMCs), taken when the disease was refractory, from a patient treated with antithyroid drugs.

CDR3 region: CSARYSGNTGELFF. Here the CDR3 DNA reads TGCAGTGCTAGATATAGCGGGAATACCGGGGAGCTGTTTTTT. The chain is built from TRBV20-1 and TRBJ2-2; 8 bases line up with TRBD2. Germline CDR1 DFQATT, CDR2 SNEGSKA (reference sequence). This CDR3 has 14 amino acids. V was clipped by 2 bases and J by 5 bases; unmatched bases: 4.